The present T cell receptor (beta chain) was sequenced within a study of blood T cell repertoires in COVID-19. On the study more broadly: The cDNA or gDNA used as material had been derived from T cells, B-cell-depleted T cells, or PBMCs.

Repertoires were generated with immunoSEQ multiplex PCR, while TCRdb's copy carries only in-frame clones and drops some. Here the sample spans about 220,000 clones, almost 85% being singletons. V lost 3 bases, J lost 5 bases, and 13 bases lay in between. The length of the CDR3 is 14 residues. Germline loops: CDR1 KGHSH, CDR2 LQKENI. V usage is TRBV18 and J usage is TRBJ1-1; D is uncertain. The receptor comes from a woman between 70 and 85 years old with COVID-19, enrolled during active disease. Sequenced: peripheral blood. Written as DNA, the CDR3 is TGTGCCAGCTCACCTAACCGAGGAGGGACTGAAGCTTTCTTT. Translated: CASSPNRGGTEAFF.